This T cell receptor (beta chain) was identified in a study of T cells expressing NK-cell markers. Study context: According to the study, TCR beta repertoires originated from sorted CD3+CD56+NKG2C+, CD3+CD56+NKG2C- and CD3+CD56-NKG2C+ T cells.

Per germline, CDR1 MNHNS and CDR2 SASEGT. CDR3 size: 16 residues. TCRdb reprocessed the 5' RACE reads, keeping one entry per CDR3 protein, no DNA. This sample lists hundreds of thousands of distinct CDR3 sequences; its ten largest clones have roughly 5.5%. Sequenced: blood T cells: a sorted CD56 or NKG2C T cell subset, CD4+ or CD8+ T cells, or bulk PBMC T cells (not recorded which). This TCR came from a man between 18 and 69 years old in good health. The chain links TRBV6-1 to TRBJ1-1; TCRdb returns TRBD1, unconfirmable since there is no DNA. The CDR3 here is CASMNQGELRNTEAFF.